The rows below give T cell receptor beta chains drawn from one sample of a study of T cell repertoires in ileal Crohn's disease. The table came from immunoSEQ multiplex PCR; TCRdb's copy has only in-frame clones and leaves some out. This sample yields more than 11,000 clones, of which less than 85% are seen a single time; over 4.5% belongs to the top ten. Sequencing input: ileal tissue. The receptors were sampled from an adult with Crohn's disease. CDR3s include the opening cysteine and the closing phenylalanine or tryptophan. The order of the fields is CDR3 protein, CDR3 DNA, J gene, D gene, V gene, clone size. A D gene is named only where the DNA matches it firmly. Clone sizes are given selectively: once, few, many, or a class where the clone is expanded.

CDR3: CASRPTGPSNQPQHF
DNA: TGTGCCAGTAGGCCCACAGGGCCCAGCAATCAGCCCCAGCATTTT
J: TRBJ1-5
D: .
V: TRBV19
size: few

CDR3: CASTRGAYLTGELFF
DNA: TGTGCCAGCACTCGGGGGGCCTATTTAACCGGGGAGCTGTTTTTT
J: TRBJ2-2
D: .
V: TRBV2
size: .

CDR3: CTPRDGYTF
DNA: TGCACACCTAGGGATGGCTACACCTTC
J: TRBJ1-2
D: .
V: TRBV20-1
size: .

CDR3: CASRENTDTQYF
DNA: TGTGCCAGCAGGGAAAACACAGATACGCAGTATTTT
J: TRBJ2-3
D: .
V: TRBV6-5
size: .

CDR3: CAISSQGDQGGYTF
DNA: TGTGCCATCAGTTCACAGGGAGATCAGGGAGGCTACACCTTC
J: TRBJ1-2
D: .
V: TRBV10-3
size: .

CDR3: CASSPDRGSQPQHF
DNA: TGTGCCAGCTCCCCAGACAGGGGGAGTCAGCCCCAGCATTTT
J: TRBJ1-5
D: TRBD1
V: TRBV18
size: .

CDR3: CASNRGTEAFF
DNA: TGTGCCTCAAACAGGGGAACTGAAGCTTTCTTT
J: TRBJ1-1
D: TRBD1
V: TRBV19
size: .

CDR3: CASSKMGREIIKPQHF
DNA: TGTGCCAGCAGCAAAATGGGCAGGGAAATAATCAAGCCCCAGCATTTT
J: TRBJ1-5
D: .
V: TRBV21-1
size: once

CDR3: CAANHEGDFTEAFF
DNA: TGTGCCGCCAATCACGAAGGGGATTTTACTGAAGCTTTCTTT
J: TRBJ1-1
D: .
V: TRBV28
size: .

CDR3: CASSVAGGVSYNEQFF
DNA: TGTGCCAGCAGTGTAGCTGGCGGGGTCTCCTACAATGAGCAGTTCTTC
J: TRBJ2-1
D: .
V: TRBV6-1
size: .